This TCR beta chain was documented in a study of shared T cell receptors in the human thymus. Generated by immunoSEQ multiplex PCR, the TCRdb table keeps only in-frame clones and is missing some. The table records hundreds of thousands of clones, about 89% of them present only once. These same data were also listed under a study on human thymus T cells. Turning to that study: All donors were healthy Finnish infants who were undergoing corrective surgery to treat congenital heart defects. Resections obtained during corrective heart surgery supplied the thymus tissue. Gene usage for V and J segments appeared biased in thymic and blood repertoires. Unrelated individuals reportedly shared highly overlapping thymic TCR repertoires.

The sample consisted of thymocytes. This receptor was identified in a boy in the first two years of life with a congenital heart defect.

The CDR3 DNA follows: TGTGCCAGCAGTTTTATGGCCCGGGACAGGAGTTTCAATGAGCAGTTCTTC. Its protein is CASSFMARDRSFNEQFF. The chain has TRBV28 and TRBJ2-1; 8 positions agree with TRBD1. Germline CDR1 MDHEN, CDR2 SYDVKM. The CDR3 extends over 17 amino acids. V lost 3 bases to trimming and J lost 6 bases; unmatched junction nucleotides: 13.